The clone carrying this TCR beta chain was found once. This record comes from a study of shared clonotypes between healthy human individuals. V was pared by 2 bases and J by 2 bases, with 4 bases of the junction left unmatched. This CDR3 comprises 15 residues. In germline, CDR1 is GTSNPN, CDR2 SVGIG (reference sequence). Produced via immunoSEQ multiplex PCR; TCRdb's table is partial and in-frame only. The sample shows 2 million to 2.5 million clones, 85% to 95% of them seen only once. The chain carries TRBV30 and TRBJ1-5, with 9 positions matching TRBD1. This clonotype originated in a man between 18 and 29 years old in good health. Some clones in this sample may be carry-over from other donors' samples. The specimen was naive CD4+ T cells from PBMCs. This sample's subset: CD45RA+ positively selected. The CDR3 loop reads CAWSRTGVGNQPQHF. The CDR3 DNA follows: TGTGCCTGGAGTCGGACAGGGGTCGGCAATCAGCCCCAGCATTTT.